This T cell receptor (beta chain) was captured in a study of blood T cell repertoires in COVID-19 (dated by TCRdb to between 2020 and 2021). Regarding the research as a whole: Samples from collaborators originated in the United States, Italy and Spain and spanned both the acute and convalescent phases of COVID-19. The dataset comprised deeply sampled blood TCRbeta repertoires from subjects exposed to, actively infected with, or recovered from COVID-19. The material from the prospective study consisted of cDNA or gDNA derived from T cells, B-cell-depleted T cells, or PBMCs. A freely available public database, intended as a resource for researchers studying the immune response to SARS-CoV-2, is where the repertoires were released. The samples were drawn from two sources: the first 160 participants of the ongoing ImmuneRACE study, and 950 to 1,500 subjects contributed by 6 global collaborators. Sample metadata almost always included a de-identified subject ID, COVID-19 status, age in years and sex. Where HLA class I and class II types were available, the types were taken from metadata supplied by the sample provider, not from assay-based typing. The study at large found these results: How much clinical and demographic metadata was included differed by source and by participant, and the metadata was provided uncurated.

CDR1 SGHVS and CDR2 FNYEAQ were looked up in the germline V gene. The CDR3 runs 16 amino acids, cysteine and phenylalanine included. Only the CDR3 part of the read is kept: 48 bases, read in frame from the first base. V and J are truncated by 4 bases and 1 base respectively, leaving an intervening sequence of 16 bases. Participants in the prospective study were enrolled through a virtual design, were aged about 18 to 100 years, and lived in approximately 25 United States geographic areas. In the prospective study, cohorts were assigned on the basis of participant-reported clinical history obtained from a screening survey and a study questionnaire. Mobile phlebotomists in the prospective study collected whole blood, serum and a nasopharyngeal or oropharyngeal swab from every participant. Prospective study participants could optionally give additional blood draws and questionnaires over an approximately two-month period. Before DNA extraction, blood samples from the prospective study were shipped at room temperature or frozen.

This clone was found a few times. This receptor's antigen is unknown. Within one base of it there is no much larger clone, and no base qualities were kept. The immunoSEQ Assay, a bias-controlled multiplex PCR, was used to amplify TCRbeta CDR3 regions from genomic DNA. Regarding the original processing steps: The number of nucleated cells in each sample was estimated from the amplification of reference gene primers within the assay. Sequence reads were collapsed and filtered to measure the absolute abundance of every unique TCRbeta CDR3 rearrangement. For each sample, productive Simpson clonality was calculated by taking the square root of Simpson's diversity index across productive rearrangements. TCRdb obtained this table from immuneACCESS and retained in-frame rearrangements with V and J assigned. These tables miss some clones; where compared with another copy, unresolved V genes account for less than half of the shortfall, and the remainder is unexplained. V, J and clone size are taken as reported in that table, and D and trimming were inferred from the DNA itself. The sample contains about 220,000 clones, about 91% of them found a single time. Just over 2.5% of the sample comes from the top ten.

The V gene is TRBV7-6 and the J gene is TRBJ1-2, with TRBD1 tentatively as D gene (5 bases match). This clonotype was sampled from a woman aged 30 to 39 with acute COVID-19. The source material was PBMCs or T cells enriched from blood (not recorded which). The DNA is TGTGCCAGCAGCTCCTCCCCGGGGGAGTTTAACTATGGCTACACCTTC. This yields the protein CASSSSPGEFNYGYTF.